The 21 T cell receptor beta chains presented below share a single source sample, sequenced in a study of shared clonotypes between healthy human individuals. Sequencing was performed with immunoSEQ multiplex PCR; in TCRdb, only in-frame clones are kept and a portion is missing. This sample has about a million clones, with around 74% found just once. What was sequenced was memory CD4+ T cells sorted from blood. Subset indicated: CD45RA-negative fraction. The receptors were sampled from a man between 18 and 29 years old in good health.

This clone showed up many times. Other DNA sequences of this sample code for an identical CDR3. The gene calls are TRBV7-9 and TRBJ2-5; possible D gene TRBD1, 5 bases. Trimming stripped 7 bases from V and 3 bases from J, with 9 bases between. The CDR3 extends over 12 amino acids. Germline loops: CDR1 SEHNR, CDR2 FQNEAQ (reference sequence). CDR3 sequence reads: CASKRGEETQYF. CDR3 DNA sequence: TGTGCCAGCAAAAGGGGCGAAGAGACCCAGTACTTC.

There are a few counts of this clone. The chain has TRBV2 and TRBJ1-1; D uncertain. The CDR3 is 10 residues long. V was cut by 8 bases and J by 6 bases, with 7 bases left in between. The V gene's germline CDR1 is SNHLY and CDR2 FYNNEI. CDR3 protein: CASERAEAFF. The CDR3 nucleotides are TGTGCCAGCGAGCGGGCTGAAGCTTTCTTT.

The chain uses TRBV9 and TRBJ1-2; 7 positions agree with TRBD1. CDR1 is SGDLS, CDR2 YYNGEE, per germline. The V segment lost 4 bases and the J segment 7 bases; nucleotides outside the gene matches: 4. CDR3 length: 12 residues. In nucleotides, the CDR3 is TGTGCCAGCAGCTCGGGACAGTCTGGCTACACCTTC. This translates into CASSSGQSGYTF.

This clone was detected once. This sequence joins TRBV5-4 and TRBJ2-3, with 12 nucleotides matching TRBD2. Germline-derived CDR1 and CDR2 are SGHNT and YYREEE (reference sequence). The V gene end was trimmed by 3 bases and the J gene end by 1 base; junction bases not matched to a gene: 3. The CDR3 covers 16 residues. This chain's CDR3 is CASSSGLAGRTDTQYF. The CDR3, as DNA: TGTGCCAGCAGCTCCGGACTAGCGGGGCGCACAGATACGCAGTATTTT.

The chain links TRBV29-1 to TRBJ2-1, with 14 nucleotides matching TRBD2. The CDR3 is 14 amino acids. Germline-derived CDR1 and CDR2 are SQVTM and ANQGSEA. The trim removed 7 bases at V and 7 bases at J, leaving 6 bases unmatched. The CDR3 loop is CSASTSGGANEQFF. The CDR3 region has the DNA TGCAGCGCCTCGACTAGCGGGGGGGCGAATGAGCAGTTCTTC.

This clone was seen a single time. The chain carries TRBV18 and TRBJ1-1; the D is unclear. V was pared by 5 bases and J by 0 bases, with 19 bases between. CDR3 length: 17 residues. CDR1 KGHSH and CDR2 LQKENI come from the germline V gene. This CDR3 is CASSSGQDFSMNTEAFF. For the CDR3, the DNA is TGTGCCAGCTCAAGCGGCCAGGACTTTTCCATGAACACTGAAGCTTTCTTT.

The chain couples TRBV11-3 to TRBJ2-2; 9 bases are shared with TRBD2. V shed 5 bases and J 4 bases; nucleotides not matched to a gene: 8. CDR3 length: 16 residues. Germline CDR1 and CDR2: SGHNT and YENEEA. This chain's CDR3 is CASSQRREGRTGELFF. The CDR3 DNA follows: TGTGCCAGCAGCCAAAGGCGGGAGGGCCGCACCGGGGAGCTGTTTTTT. Supplemented by reference TRBV11-3 and TRBJ2-2, the full variable domain reads EAGVVQSPRYKIIEKKQPVAFWCNPISGHNTLYWYLQNLGQGPELLIRYENEEAVDDSQLPKDRFSAERLKGVDSTLKIQPAELGDSAVYLCASSQRREGRTGELFFGEGSRLTVL.

The chain is built from TRBV28 and TRBJ2-7; D is unclear. Germline CDR1 MDHEN, CDR2 SYDVKM. The germline V and J ends were trimmed by 5 bases and 2 bases, with 7 bases remaining between them. The CDR3 covers 12 residues. The CDR3 reads CASSTVTYEQYF. The CDR3 bases are TGTGCCAGCAGTACGGTAACCTACGAGCAGTACTTC. The full variable domain, with the rest looked up from reference TRBV28 and TRBJ2-7, is DVKVTQSSRYLVKRTGEKVFLECVQDMDHENMFWYRQDPGLGLRLIYFSYDVKMKEKGDIPEGYSVSREKKERFSLILESASTNQTSMYLCASSTVTYEQYFGPGTRLTVT.

The CDR3 spells CASSRGGNTEAFF. For the CDR3, the DNA is TGTGCCAGCAGCAGAGGAGGGAACACTGAAGCTTTCTTT. The chain joins TRBV7-2 to TRBJ1-1; D ambiguous. Germline CDR1 reads SGHTA; CDR2 reads FQGNSA. The CDR3 contains 13 residues. V shed 5 bases and J shed 1 base, with 8 bases lying between them.

The genes are TRBV11-2 and TRBJ1-3, with a tentative D call TRBD1 (5 bases). CDR1 and CDR2 from the germline V gene are SGHAT and FQNNGV. V shed 3 bases and J shed 4 bases, with 13 bases lying between them. The CDR3 extends over 15 amino acids. The CDR3 here is CASSFWDQGGNTIYF. The CDR3 DNA reads TGTGCCAGCAGCTTTTGGGACCAAGGAGGAAACACCATATATTTT. The full variable domain, its missing parts supplied by reference TRBV11-2 and TRBJ1-3, is EAGVAQSPRYKIIEKRQSVAFWCNPISGHATLYWYQQILGQGPKLLIQFQNNGVVDDSQLPKDRFSAERLKGVDSTLKIQPAKLEDSAVYLCASSFWDQGGNTIYFGEGSWLTVV.

This clone appeared a few times. The rearrangement links TRBV18 to TRBJ1-5; 7 positions match TRBD1. The germline V gene has CDR1 KGHSH and CDR2 LQKENI. Trimming cost V 4 bases and J 7 bases; bases outside gene matches: 7. CDR3 length: 14 amino acids. CDR3 protein: CASSRGQERQPQHF. Here the CDR3 DNA reads TGTGCCAGCTCACGCGGACAGGAACGCCAGCCCCAGCATTTT. The variable domain in full, with the rest retrieved from reference TRBV18 and TRBJ1-5, is NAGVMQNPRHLVRRRGQEARLRCSPMKGHSHVYWYRQLPEEGLKFMVYLQKENIIDESGMPKERFSAEFPKEGPSILRIQQVVRGDSAAYFCASSRGQERQPQHFGDGTRLSIL.

The CDR3 DNA sequence: TGTGCCAGCAGTCCCAGGGGTGGGAGCCAAGAGACCCAGTACTTC. Translated, it gives CASSPRGGSQETQYF. This sequence joins TRBV2 and TRBJ2-5; perhaps TRBD1 as D (6 bases). Germline V CDR1 and CDR2: SNHLY, FYNNEI. V lost 5 bases and J 1 base, leaving 14 bases between the germline ends. The CDR3 loop spans 15 amino acids.

The V call is TRBV9, the J call TRBJ1-2, with D hard to call. The germline CDR1 and CDR2 sequences are SGDLS and YYNGEE. The CDR3 is made up of 14 amino acids. The V and J ends lost 6 bases and 2 bases respectively, with 14 bases between them. The CDR3 DNA sequence: TGTGCCAGCACCAATGGAGGGCTGAACTATGGCTACACCTTC. Amino acid sequence: CASTNGGLNYGYTF.

The chain joins TRBV7-2 to TRBJ2-1; 12 bases line up with TRBD2. The CDR3 extends over 16 amino acids. CDR1 is SGHTA and CDR2 is FQGNSA in the germline V gene. V dropped 5 bases and J dropped 9; count of bases not matched to a gene: 11. CDR3 in DNA: TGTGCCAGCAGCCCGCGTGCTAGCGGGAGGGTGTTTGAGCAGTTCTTC. Amino acids: CASSPRASGRVFEQFF.

The chain recombines TRBV6-1 with TRBJ2-7, with D possibly TRBD1 on 6 matching bases. The germline gives CDR1 MNHNS, CDR2 SASEGT. The ends were cut back, 6 bases at V and 6 bases at J, with 18 bases in the middle. The CDR3 covers 14 residues. The CDR3 loop reads CASRAGTSASEQYF. The CDR3 nucleotides read TGTGCCAGCAGAGCCGGGACATCCGCCTCCGAGCAGTACTTC.

This sequence joins TRBV29-1 and TRBJ2-1, with D possibly being TRBD1 (5 bases). Germline values: CDR1 SQVTM, CDR2 ANQGSEA. V was trimmed by 4 bases and J by 0 bases, leaving 10 bases between them. The CDR3 contains 14 residues. The CDR3 region has the DNA TGCAGCGTTGCGGACACGAGCTCCTACAATGAGCAGTTCTTC. Translation: CSVADTSSYNEQFF.

The V gene is TRBV6-1, the J gene TRBJ2-7; the D is unclear. V was shortened by 0 bases and J by 4 bases, with 7 bases between the two germline ends. Germline-derived CDR1 and CDR2 are MNHNS and SASEGT. There are 13 residues in the CDR3. CDR3 in DNA: TGTGCCAGCAGTGAAGCTGCCCGTTACGAGCAGTACTTC. It codes for CASSEAARYEQYF.

V and J are TRBV4-1 and TRBJ2-7; tentative D call: TRBD1 (5 bases). Germline values: CDR1 MGHRA, CDR2 YSYEKL. The CDR3 is made up of 16 amino acids. V lost 4 bases and J 4 bases, leaving 20 bases between the germline ends. The CDR3 here is CASSLSAAGSFYEQYF. CDR3 sequence (DNA): TGCGCCAGCAGCCTCTCTGCGGCAGGGTCTTTTTACGAGCAGTACTTC.

This clone showed up just once. The J gene is TRBJ1-2, the V gene TRBV6-1, with 10 bases lining up with TRBD1. With 4 bases clipped from V and 4 bases from J, the junction kept 6 bases outside the gene matches. The germline V gene has CDR1 MNHNS and CDR2 SASEGT. The CDR3 contains 15 residues. CDR3 residues: CASSARDRGVYGYTF. CDR3 in DNA: TGTGCCAGCAGTGCCCGGGACAGGGGAGTCTATGGCTACACCTTC.

The J gene is TRBJ1-2, the V gene TRBV11-2, with D possibly being TRBD1 (5 bases). Trimming stripped 5 bases from V and 8 bases from J, with 18 bases between. Per the germline V gene, CDR1 is SGHAT and CDR2 is FQNNGV. The CDR3 sequence is 14 residues long. CDR3 sequence: CASSPNQVQGGYTF. The CDR3 coding sequence is TGTGCCAGCAGCCCCAATCAGGTCCAGGGCGGCTACACCTTC.

V and J are TRBV11-2 and TRBJ2-5, with D possibly being TRBD2 (7 bases). Trimming left V 3 bases short and J 1 base short, with 15 bases between. The CDR3 consists of 16 residues. CDR1 and CDR2 from the germline V gene are SGHAT and FQNNGV. CDR3 DNA sequence: TGTGCCAGCAGCTTTGGGGGGGCGCGAGTCCAAGAGACCCAGTACTTC. Encoded protein: CASSFGGARVQETQYF.